The 5 T cell receptor beta chains presented below share a single source sample, sequenced in a study of blood T cell repertoires in COVID-19. TCRdb's table, derived via immunoSEQ multiplex PCR, lists solely in-frame clones and lacks some. The data contain 280,000 or so clones, 89% of them singletons. Input material: peripheral blood. Receptors were obtained from a woman in her sixties or seventies with acute or convalescent COVID-19.

This clone was observed once. This chain links TRBV18 with TRBJ1-5, with unresolved D. Germline CDR1 is KGHSH and CDR2 is LQKENI. The CDR3 runs 13 residues. The germline V and J ends were trimmed by 3 bases and 5 bases, with 8 bases remaining between them. The CDR3, as DNA: TGTGCCAGCTCACCGGGAGACCATCAGCCCCAGCATTTT. The encoded protein is CASSPGDHQPQHF.

In its sample, this clone was seen a few times. The CDR3: CASRGGGRNEQFF. DNA for the CDR3: TGTGCCAGCCGGGGCGGGGGGAGGAATGAGCAGTTCTTC. V usage is TRBV3-1 (or the pseudogene TRBV3-2) and J usage is TRBJ2-1; 8 bases match TRBD2. CDR1 and CDR2 from the germline V gene are LGHDT and YNNKEL (reference sequence). V lost 8 bases and J lost 7; bases outside the gene matches: 7. The CDR3 consists of 13 residues.

The V gene is TRBV30, the J gene TRBJ2-7, with 10 bases aligning to TRBD2. The V gene end was trimmed by 7 bases and the J gene end by 0 bases; junction bases not matched to a gene: 6. The CDR3 totals 14 residues. Germline CDR1 GTSNPN, CDR2 SVGIG (reference sequence). DNA of the CDR3: TGTGCCTCCTCTGGGACTAGCGCCTCCTACGAGCAGTACTTC. This translates into CASSGTSASYEQYF.

This clone was picked up one time. V usage is TRBV7-2 and J usage is TRBJ1-1, with D hard to call. The V end was cut by 2 bases, the J end by 7 bases, with 8 bases between. The germline V gene has CDR1 SGHTA and CDR2 FQGNSA. The CDR3 consists of 12 residues. CDR3 protein: CASSLWQDEAFF. CDR3 coding DNA: TGTGCCAGCAGCTTATGGCAGGATGAAGCTTTCTTT.

This clone was detected once. The DNA for the CDR3 is TGTGCCAGCAGCGTAGGTGGGCCCAATCAGCCCCAGCATTTT. This sequence encodes CASSVGGPNQPQHF. This chain uses TRBV9 with TRBJ1-5; D is unresolved. V lost 0 bases and J lost 3, with 7 bases in between. This CDR3 has 14 residues. Germline V lookup: CDR1 SGDLS, CDR2 YYNGEE.